This T cell receptor beta chain was recovered during a study of beta chain features in type 1 diabetes. Reverse transcribing all isolated RNA meant expressed TCRB transcripts were sequenced. Measured with immunoSEQ multiplex PCR; TCRdb has only the in-frame clones, and not every one. The table records almost 250,000 clones, roughly 15% of them present only once. By way of CD45RO/CCR7/CD25/CD127/CD95/CD27, the CD4+ regulatory, stem cell-like memory, central memory and naive cells were sorted. Trimming cost V 5 bases and J 3 bases, with 13 bases left between them. Germline CDR1 is MNHNY and CDR2 is SVGAGI (reference sequence). This CDR3 has 15 amino acids.

The sample was naive CD4+ T cells from blood. The chain uses TRBV6-6 and TRBJ2-2; a possible D gene is TRBD1 (6 bases). This receptor was taken from a woman in her thirties or forties in good health. The CDR3 bases are TGTGCCAGCAGTACCGACAGGCAGTACACCGGGGAGCTGTTTTTT. It is translated as CASSTDRQYTGELFF.